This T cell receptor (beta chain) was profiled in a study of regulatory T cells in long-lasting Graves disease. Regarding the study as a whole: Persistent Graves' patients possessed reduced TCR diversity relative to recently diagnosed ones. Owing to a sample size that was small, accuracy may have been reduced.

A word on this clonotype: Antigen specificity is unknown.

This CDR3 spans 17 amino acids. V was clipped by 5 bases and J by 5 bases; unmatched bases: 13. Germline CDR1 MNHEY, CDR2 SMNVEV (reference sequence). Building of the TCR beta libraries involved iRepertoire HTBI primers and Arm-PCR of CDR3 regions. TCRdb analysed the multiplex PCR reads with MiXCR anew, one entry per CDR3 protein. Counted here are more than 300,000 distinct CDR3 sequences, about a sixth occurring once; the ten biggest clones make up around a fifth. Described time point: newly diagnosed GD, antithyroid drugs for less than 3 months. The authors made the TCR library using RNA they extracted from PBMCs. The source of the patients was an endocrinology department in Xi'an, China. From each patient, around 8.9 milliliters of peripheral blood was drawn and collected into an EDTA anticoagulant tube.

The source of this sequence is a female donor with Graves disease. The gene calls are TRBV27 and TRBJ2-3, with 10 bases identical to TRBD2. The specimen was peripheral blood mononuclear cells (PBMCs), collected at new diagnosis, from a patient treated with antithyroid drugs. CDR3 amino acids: CASSDPIQREGQDTQYF. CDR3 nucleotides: TGTGCCAGCAGTGATCCGATCCAGCGGGAGGGCCAAGATACGCAGTATTTT.